This TCR beta chain comes out of a study of vaccination and CD4 T cells after COVID-19. Study-level information: SARS-CoV-2 had been detected by nasal swab PCR in convalescent patients; several were mild, one severe. Whole-study findings and limits: Median SARS-CoV-2-reactive clonotype numbers went up from roughly 21 to 40, but not significantly.

Treatment indicated: roughly 10-day PBMC culture with coronavirus spike peptide pools or control peptides (ViraFEST assay). At the Johns Hopkins FTIC core, DNA taken from cultured CD4+ T cells was sequenced by way of the Oncomine TCR Beta short-read assay. Using the QIAamp micro DNA kit, genomic DNA was extracted from the CD4+ T cells that had been cultured. MiXCR, run by TCRdb on the PCR reads, gives a single entry per CDR3 protein. The sample holds approximately 10,000 distinct CDR3 sequences, around 54% seen once. About this clonotype: Its specificity is not known.

Germline loops: CDR1 MGHDK, CDR2 SYGVNS. The CDR3 consists of 16 residues. The junction had 7 bases not matched to a gene; V was cut back by 2 bases and J by 4 bases. This receptor was identified in a human donor who had recovered from COVID-19. The V call is TRBV25-1, the J call TRBJ2-1; TRBD1 agrees at 8 bases. Sequenced sample: CD4+ T cells from blood, cultured in vitro. CDR3 bases: TGTGCCAGCAGTGAAATCAGGGGGCCAGGGTACAATGAGCAGTTCTTC. It translates to CASSEIRGPGYNEQFF.